Listed here are 31 T cell receptor beta chains from one sample, sequenced in a study of OX40 agonist ivuxolimab in advanced cancers. Method: immunoSEQ multiplex PCR; TCRdb's copy keeps in-frame clones and lacks some. The sample includes around 100,000 clones, about 91% of them seen just once. The sequences come from CD4+ or CD8+ T cells sorted from blood, collected in a trial of the OX40 agonist ivuxolimab. These receptors all stem from an adult with an advanced solid tumor such as melanoma, head and neck, liver or kidney cancer.

The rearrangement uses TRBV6-6 and TRBJ2-5; D unclear. V was cut by 2 bases and J by 2 bases, with 6 bases left in between. CDR1 and CDR2 from the germline V gene are MNHNY and SVGAGI (reference sequence). This CDR3 comprises 13 residues. The CDR3 DNA reads TGTGCCAGCAGTTACAAACTTCAAGAGACCCAGTACTTC. As protein: CASSYKLQETQYF.

Written as DNA, the CDR3 is TGTGCCTGGACCCTGGGACAGTCCTCCCAAGAGACCCAGTACTTC. This translates into CAWTLGQSSQETQYF. The chain has TRBV30 and TRBJ2-5, with 7 bases lining up with TRBD1. This CDR3 contains 15 residues. Germline V lookup: CDR1 GTSNPN, CDR2 SVGIG (reference sequence). V gave up 4 bases and J gave up 1 base; unmatched junction bases: 9.

This sequence joins TRBV11-2 and TRBJ2-2; tentative D call: TRBD1 (5 bases). V was cut by 5 bases and J by 1 base, with 11 bases left in between. Germline CDR1 is SGHAT and CDR2 is FQNNGV. This CDR3 contains 15 residues. The CDR3 DNA is TGTGCCAGCAGCAAGGGGCTACAGAACACCGGGGAGCTGTTTTTT. It is translated as CASSKGLQNTGELFF.

This clone was detected only once. The chain employs TRBV9 and TRBJ2-3; D unclear. Germline CDR1 and CDR2: SGDLS and YYNGEE. The CDR3 is 16 amino acids. V dropped 3 bases and J dropped 0 bases, with 14 bases sitting between them. The CDR3 loop is CASSAFVTASTDTQYF. The DNA of the CDR3 is TGTGCCAGCAGCGCGTTTGTAACGGCTAGCACAGATACGCAGTATTTT.

V usage is TRBV7-3 and J usage is TRBJ2-5, with a tentative D call TRBD2 (5 bases). Germline assignment: CDR1 SGHTA and CDR2 FQGTGA. V was cut by 4 bases and J by 7 bases, with 13 bases left in between. The CDR3 extends over 13 amino acids. The CDR3 DNA follows: TGTGCCAGCAGCTCCCCACCCGGAGGGACCCAGTACTTC. Translating gives CASSSPPGGTQYF.

This clone was counted a single time. The CDR3, as DNA: TGTGCCAGCAGCCCAGGGGCGGGACCCTACAATGAGCAGTTCTTC. This gives the protein CASSPGAGPYNEQFF. The rearrangement uses TRBV11-3 and TRBJ2-1; D could derive from TRBD1 or TRBD2 (6 bases each). Germline assignment: CDR1 SGHNT and CDR2 YENEEA. The germline V and J ends were trimmed by 5 bases and 2 bases, with 13 bases remaining between them. The CDR3 runs 15 residues.

The chain has TRBV7-2 and TRBJ2-7; TRBD1 agrees at 7 bases. This CDR3 is built from 15 residues. Germline CDR1 is SGHTA and CDR2 is FQGNSA. V lost 5 bases, J lost 0 bases, and 7 bases stayed unmatched. The CDR3 DNA reads TGTGCCAGCAGCGTCGGGACAGCCCTCTCCTACGAGCAGTACTTC. Translated: CASSVGTALSYEQYF.

This sequence joins TRBV9 and TRBJ1-3; D unresolved. V gave up 0 bases and J gave up 0 bases, with 13 bases separating them. Germline V CDR1 and CDR2: SGDLS, YYNGEE. This CDR3 region has 17 residues. Here the CDR3 reads CASSVGNSFPSGNTIYF. The CDR3 region has the DNA TGTGCCAGCAGCGTAGGCAACAGCTTCCCCTCTGGAAACACCATATATTTT. The variable domain in full, completed from reference TRBV9 and TRBJ1-3, reads DSGVTQTPKHLITATGQRVTLRCSPRSGDLSVYWYQQSLDQGLQFLIQYYNGEERAKGNILERFSAQQFPDLHSELNLSSLELGDSALYFCASSVGNSFPSGNTIYFGEGSWLTVV.

The chain couples TRBV27 to TRBJ2-3, with 11 bases lining up with TRBD1. Germline assignment: CDR1 MNHEY and CDR2 SMNVEV (reference sequence). CDR3 length: 15 residues. The V segment lost 6 bases and the J segment 7 bases; nucleotides outside the gene matches: 9. CDR3 bases: TGTGCCAGCAGCCTCGGACAGGGGGCCTCCAATACGCAGTATTTT. Translation: CASSLGQGASNTQYF.

The chain is built from TRBV9 and TRBJ2-2, with a weak D call TRBD1 (6 bases). Germline V gives CDR1 SGDLS, CDR2 YYNGEE. V was clipped by 2 bases and J by 0 bases, with 14 bases between them. The CDR3 is 17 amino acids. CDR3 loop: CASSVLSGTPNTGELFF. For the CDR3, the DNA is TGTGCCAGCAGCGTCCTCTCTGGGACACCGAACACCGGGGAGCTGTTTTTT. Full variable domain (outside the CDR3, taken from reference TRBV9 and TRBJ2-2): DSGVTQTPKHLITATGQRVTLRCSPRSGDLSVYWYQQSLDQGLQFLIQYYNGEERAKGNILERFSAQQFPDLHSELNLSSLELGDSALYFCASSVLSGTPNTGELFFGEGSRLTVL.

The V gene is TRBV5-1, the J gene TRBJ2-7, with 12 bases that match TRBD1. CDR3 length equals 14 residues. V was pared by 4 bases and J by 7 bases, with 6 bases of the junction left unmatched. CDR1 SGHRS and CDR2 YFSETQ come from the germline V gene. The CDR3 nucleotides are TGCGCCAGCAGCGAGGGACAGGGGGCGAGGGAGCAGTACTTC. Translating gives CASSEGQGAREQYF.

The CDR3 here is CASRREGATETQYF. The CDR3, as DNA: TGTGCCAGCAGACGAGAGGGGGCCACAGAGACCCAGTACTTC. This chain connects TRBV7-8 to TRBJ2-5; 7 bases map to TRBD1. CDR1 and CDR2 from the germline V gene are SGHVS and FQNEAQ. The CDR3 is 14 amino acids. Losses at the gene ends were 6 bases for V and 4 bases for J; bases not matched to a gene: 8.

The chain employs TRBV28 and TRBJ2-3; no definite D call. The V end was cut by 7 bases, the J end by 0 bases, with 14 bases between. Germline lookup yields CDR1 MDHEN and CDR2 SYDVKM. The CDR3 is made up of 15 amino acids. CDR3 nucleotide sequence: TGTGCCAGCATTGAGAGCCAGATTAGCACAGATACGCAGTATTTT. Residues: CASIESQISTDTQYF.

This chain links TRBV7-2 with TRBJ2-3; D ambiguous. Deletions cut 5 bases from V and 2 bases from J, with 5 bases between. The CDR3 extends over 12 amino acids. Germline CDR1 and CDR2: SGHTA and FQGNSA. The CDR3 DNA is TGTGCCAGCAGCCGCCCCACAGATACGCAGTATTTT. Protein product: CASSRPTDTQYF.

The genes are TRBV7-2 and TRBJ2-5, with TRBD1 as a possible D gene (6 bases). The V end was cut by 6 bases, the J end by 2 bases, with 10 bases between. This CDR3 spans 13 amino acids. Germline V gene sequence: CDR1 SGHTA, CDR2 FQGNSA. The CDR3 loop is CASSYRVQETQYF. CDR3 coding DNA: TGTGCCAGCAGTTACAGGGTACAAGAGACCCAGTACTTC.

The rearrangement links TRBV19 to TRBJ1-1, with 12 bases fitting TRBD1. Germline CDR1 reads LNHDA; CDR2 reads SQIVND (reference sequence). V shed 7 bases and J 3 bases; nucleotides not matched to a gene: 9. The CDR3 covers 16 residues. CDR3 bases: TGTGCCAGTACCCAAGGGACAGGGGGCCCGGACACTGAAGCTTTCTTT. The encoded protein is CASTQGTGGPDTEAFF.

The chain is built from TRBV7-2 and TRBJ2-1, with 13 bases aligning to TRBD2. This CDR3 region has 16 residues. Germline CDR1 and CDR2: SGHTA and FQGNSA. J lost 6 bases, V lost 1 base, and 3 bases had no gene match. CDR3 region: CASSLGRTSGSNEQFF. The CDR3 nucleotides are TGTGCCAGCAGCTTAGGAAGGACTAGCGGGAGCAATGAGCAGTTCTTC. Variable domain in full (rest from reference TRBV7-2 and TRBJ2-1): GAGVSQSPSNKVTEKGKDVELRCDPISGHTALYWYRQSLGQGLEFLIYFQGNSAPDKSGLPSDRFSAERTGGSVSTLTIQRTQQEDSAVYLCASSLGRTSGSNEQFFGPGTRLTVL.

This sequence joins TRBV28 and TRBJ2-1; maybe TRBD1 (6 bases). CDR1 and CDR2 from the germline V gene are MDHEN and SYDVKM. This CDR3 is built from 14 residues. V gave up 5 bases and J gave up 1 base, with 9 bases separating them. DNA for the CDR3: TGTGCCAGCAGTGAGGGGGATTCCTACAATGAGCAGTTCTTC. Translated: CASSEGDSYNEQFF.

This chain uses TRBV7-2 with TRBJ2-1; 8 bases align to TRBD2. The CDR3 totals 14 residues. V trimming: 8 bases; J trimming: 6 bases; junction bases outside the gene matches: 9. Germline-derived CDR1 and CDR2 are SGHTA and FQGNSA. Written as DNA, the CDR3 is TGTGCCAGCGGTACTAGCGGCAGCCTCAATGAGCAGTTCTTC. Protein: CASGTSGSLNEQFF. The entire variable domain, with the rest obtained from reference TRBV7-2 and TRBJ2-1, is as follows: GAGVSQSPSNKVTEKGKDVELRCDPISGHTALYWYRQSLGQGLEFLIYFQGNSAPDKSGLPSDRFSAERTGGSVSTLTIQRTQQEDSAVYLCASGTSGSLNEQFFGPGTRLTVL.

The genes are TRBV5-5 and TRBJ2-7; D is ambiguous. CDR1 SGHKS and CDR2 YYEKEE come from the germline V gene (reference sequence). The CDR3 covers 13 residues. The V gene lost 0 bases and the J gene lost 7 bases, with 11 bases spanning the gap. The CDR3 loop is CASSLVPKGEQYF. For the CDR3, the DNA is TGTGCCAGCAGCTTGGTGCCTAAAGGTGAGCAGTACTTC.

Only a few counts were recorded for this clone. This chain joins TRBV7-6 and TRBJ1-2; TRBD1 aligns across 9 bases. The CDR3 sequence is 17 residues long. V shed 2 bases and J 0 bases; nucleotides not matched to a gene: 7. Looked up from germline, CDR1 is SGHVS and CDR2 is FNYEAQ. The CDR3 DNA reads as TGTGCCAGCAGCTTAACACCCCGACAGGGGGCTAACTATGGCTACACCTTC. The encoded protein is CASSLTPRQGANYGYTF. Variable domain in full (rest from reference TRBV7-6 and TRBJ1-2): GAGVSQSPRYKVTKRGQDVALRCDPISGHVSLYWYRQALGQGPEFLTYFNYEAQQDKSGLPNDRFSAERPEGSISTLTIQRTEQRDSAMYRCASSLTPRQGANYGYTFGSGTRLTVV.

The chain couples TRBV4-3 to TRBJ2-2, with 7 nucleotides matching TRBD1. The germline V gene has CDR1 LGHNA and CDR2 YSLEER. The ends lost 4 bases at V and 3 bases at J; junction bases unmatched: 8. This CDR3 has 16 amino acids. CDR3 protein: CASSPRGTGDTGELFF. The CDR3 DNA is TGCGCCAGCAGCCCGAGGGGTACAGGGGACACCGGGGAGCTGTTTTTT.

The rearrangement joins TRBV6-5 to TRBJ2-7; TRBD1 is a possible D gene (5 bases). The CDR3 covers 15 residues. From germline, CDR1 is MNHEY and CDR2 SVGAGI. V dropped 2 bases and J dropped 3 bases, with 14 bases sitting between them. The CDR3 DNA follows: TGTGCCAGCAGTTACGCAGACTCGCAGGGCTACGAGCAGTACTTC. It codes for CASSYADSQGYEQYF.

The chain combines TRBV11-2 with TRBJ2-5; D might be TRBD2 (5 bases). There are 15 residues in the CDR3. Trimming took off 2 bases at V and 1 base at J, with 11 bases between the two ends. The germline gives CDR1 SGHAT, CDR2 FQNNGV. In DNA, the CDR3 is TGTGCCAGCAGCTTATCGGACGGAGGCCAAGAGACCCAGTACTTC. This sequence encodes CASSLSDGGQETQYF.

The chain joins TRBV4-2 to TRBJ1-3; D is unresolved. Germline CDR1 and CDR2: LGHNA and YNFKEQ. The CDR3 loop spans 17 amino acids. V was trimmed by 0 bases and J by 0 bases, leaving 12 bases between them. CDR3 coding DNA: TGTGCCAGCAGCCAAGACCCCTTCCGCTACTCTGGAAACACCATATATTTT. It specifies CASSQDPFRYSGNTIYF.

The chain joins TRBV14 to TRBJ2-3; unclear D gene. CDR3 size: 13 residues. The ends were cut back, 6 bases at V and 1 base at J, with 8 bases in the middle. The germline gives CDR1 SGHDN, CDR2 FVKESK. This chain's CDR3 is CASRQTRTDTQYF. As DNA, the CDR3 is TGTGCCAGCAGGCAGACCCGCACAGATACGCAGTATTTT. Drawing the rest from reference TRBV14 and TRBJ2-3, the complete variable domain is EAGVTQFPSHSVIEKGQTVTLRCDPISGHDNLYWYRRVMGKEIKFLLHFVKESKQDESGMPNNRFLAERTGGTYSTLKVQPAELEDSGVYFCASRQTRTDTQYFGPGTRLTVL.

The gene calls are TRBV2 and TRBJ2-5; 9 bases are shared with TRBD2. After removal of 5 bases from V and 5 bases from J, the junction contained 9 bases not matched to a gene. Germline V lookup: CDR1 SNHLY, CDR2 FYNNEI. This CDR3 is built from 15 residues. In DNA, the CDR3 is TGTGCCAGCAGTCGGCGGGAGGGTCTGGGGGAGACCCAGTACTTC. The encoded protein is CASSRREGLGETQYF.

The J gene is TRBJ2-7, the V gene TRBV28; D might be TRBD1 or TRBD2, each matching 5 bases. The CDR3 spans 12 residues. V lost 7 bases to trimming and J lost 7 bases, with 14 bases between them. Germline-derived CDR1 and CDR2 are MDHEN and SYDVKM. CDR3 coding DNA: TGTGCCAGCATCGGGCAGGGCGGGGAGCAGTACTTC. This gives the protein CASIGQGGEQYF.

This sequence joins TRBV2 and TRBJ1-5; a possible D gene is TRBD1 (6 bases). Trimming removed 2 bases from V and 4 bases from J, with 12 bases in between. Germline CDR1 and CDR2: SNHLY and FYNNEI. The CDR3 covers 15 residues. The CDR3 loop reads CASSEQGLVNQPQHF. The CDR3 DNA is TGTGCCAGCAGTGAACAGGGGCTGGTGAATCAGCCCCAGCATTTT. Full variable domain (missing parts from reference TRBV2 and TRBJ1-5): EPEVTQTPSHQVTQMGQEVILRCVPISNHLYFYWYRQILGQKVEFLVSFYNNEISEKSEIFDDQFSVERPDGSNFTLKIRSTKLEDSAMYFCASSEQGLVNQPQHFGDGTRLSIL.

This clone was counted a single time. The V gene is TRBV4-3, the J gene TRBJ2-5; D gene ambiguous. The germline gives CDR1 LGHNA, CDR2 YSLEER. The CDR3 extends over 13 amino acids. The V and J ends lost 1 base and 0 bases respectively, with 3 bases between them. The CDR3 here is CASSQVHQETQYF. DNA of the CDR3: TGCGCCAGCAGCCAAGTCCACCAAGAGACCCAGTACTTC.

The V gene is TRBV6-4, the J gene TRBJ1-3, with 8 bases lining up with TRBD1. Germline CDR1 reads MRHNA; CDR2 reads SNTAGT. The V and J ends lost 6 bases and 0 bases, in that order; junction bases with no gene match: 4. This CDR3 spans 15 amino acids. DNA for the CDR3: TGTGCCAGCAGGGAGGACAGGGTCTCTGGAAACACCATATATTTT. This encodes CASREDRVSGNTIYF.